This note documents a single T cell receptor beta chain sequence. V lost 4 bases and J lost 3, with 7 bases in between. CDR3 length: 13 residues. The V gene's germline CDR1 is MNHNY and CDR2 SVGAGI (reference sequence). These data belong to a study of blood T cell repertoires in COVID-19. About the research overall: Sites across the United States, Italy and Spain contributed samples from acute and convalescent COVID-19. Sources were T cells, B-cell-depleted T cells, or PBMCs; the material itself was cDNA or gDNA.

Per the authors' pipeline: Reference gene primer amplification gave nucleated cell count estimates. Data came from immunoSEQ multiplex PCR; TCRdb stores just in-frame clones and leaves some out. V and J calls and clone size are given by that table; D and trimming were obtained from the DNA. The sample contains some 170,000 clones, almost 80% of which appear only once. The source material was peripheral blood. V and J are TRBV6-6 and TRBJ1-5, with D unclear. The source of this sequence is a woman in her sixties or seventies with acute or convalescent COVID-19. The chain's CDR3 is CASSWADNQPQHF. DNA for the CDR3: TGTGCCAGCAGTTGGGCAGACAATCAGCCCCAGCATTTT.